Listed below are T cell receptor beta chains from one sample, sequenced in a study of T cells after yellow fever vaccination. TCRdb ran MiXCR on the 5' RACE reads and lists one entry per CDR3 protein. The data contain approximately 550,000 distinct CDR3 sequences, roughly 13% of them singletons. Sample: PBMCs, taken on the day of the yellow fever booster vaccination. These receptors originate from a man younger than 45 who received the YFV17D yellow fever vaccine. Both conserved end residues are part of each CDR3. The D gene is left open where the match is weak. Rows give clone size only sometimes, using once, few, many, or a class for an expanded clone.

V gene,clone size,J gene,D gene,CDR3 length,CDR3 DNA,CDR3 protein
TRBV6-5,.,TRBJ2-7,.,15,TGTGCCAGCAGTTACTCACGGGAAAGGACCTACGAGCAGTACTTC,CASSYSRERTYEQYF
TRBV11-2,.,TRBJ2-3,.,12,TGTGCCAGCAGCTTAGGGCTGCCAGTGAAGTATTTT,CASSLGLPVKYF
TRBV5-6,many,TRBJ2-4,.,14,TGTGCCAGCAGCTGGGTCTTAGCCAAAAACATTCAGTACTTC,CASSWVLAKNIQYF
TRBV30,.,TRBJ1-5,.,13,TGTGCCTGGAGTCTGCTAAGTGGGCAGCCCCAGCATTTT,CAWSLLSGQPQHF
TRBV4-2,.,TRBJ2-7,.,15,TGTGCCAGCAGCCAGTTAGCAGACTCAACCTACGAGCAGTACTTC,CASSQLADSTYEQYF
TRBV7-9,.,TRBJ2-5,TRBD1,14,TGTGTCAGCAGCTTAACAGGGGTGGGGGAGACCCAGTACTTC,CVSSLTGVGETQYF
TRBV29-1,few,TRBJ2-1,TRBD1,16,TGCAGCGTTGGAGGGGGCGACTTTAAACCATACAATGAGCAGTTCTTC,CSVGGGDFKPYNEQFF
TRBV7-9,few,TRBJ1-2,.,12,TGTGCCAGCAGCCGCGAGACCTATGGCTACACCTTC,CASSRETYGYTF
TRBV9,.,TRBJ2-7,TRBD1,14,TGTGCCAGCAGCGGCCGGGACAGCACCTACGAGCAGTACTTC,CASSGRDSTYEQYF
TRBV5-4,.,TRBJ1-2,.,14,TGTGCCAGCAGCTGGGAGGGAACCAACTATGGCTACACCTTC,CASSWEGTNYGYTF
TRBV4-2,few,TRBJ2-7,TRBD1,14,TGTGCCAGCAGCTACAGGGGGACCTCCTACGAGCAGTACTTC,CASSYRGTSYEQYF
TRBV2,few,TRBJ2-3,.,13,TGTGCCAGCAGTGAAGGGTACGGAGATACGCAGTATTTT,CASSEGYGDTQYF
TRBV27,.,TRBJ2-7,TRBD2,16,TGTGCCAGCAGTCTCGATAGCGGGAGAATGAAGGGCGAGCAGTACTTC,CASSLDSGRMKGEQYF
TRBV9,many,TRBJ2-3,.,12,TGTGCCAGCAGCGTAGACACAGATACGCAGTATTTT,CASSVDTDTQYF
TRBV7-2,few,TRBJ2-7,.,14,TGTGCCAGCAGCCCGGGCCTAGGGGACTACGAGCAGTACTTC,CASSPGLGDYEQYF
TRBV12-3/TRBV12-4,.,TRBJ2-2,.,15,TGTGCCAGCAGTTCTAACTCCCTAGCCCCGGGAGAGCTGTTTTTT,CASSSNSLAPGELFF
TRBV10-3,.,TRBJ2-7,TRBD1,13,TGTGCCATCAGACCCGGGACAGCTCACGAGCAGTACTTC,CAIRPGTAHEQYF
TRBV5-6,few,TRBJ2-7,TRBD1,15,TGTGCCAGCAGTTACGCCGGGACAGGGTACCACGAGCAGTACTTC,CASSYAGTGYHEQYF
TRBV5-1,few,TRBJ2-1,TRBD2,17,TGCGCCAGCAGCTTACTAGCGGGAGCCAATACACGGAATGAGCAGTTCTTC,CASSLLAGANTRNEQFF
TRBV7-9,many,TRBJ2-5,.,12,TGTGCCAGCAGCTTAGCAGCAGAGACCCAGTACTTC,CASSLAAETQYF
TRBV20-1,.,TRBJ1-5,.,13,TGCAGTGCTAGAGTGGGAGCCAATCAGCCCCAGCATTTT,CSARVGANQPQHF
TRBV11-3,.,TRBJ2-1,TRBD1,15,TGTGCCAGCAGCTTAGGAGGGGGCTCCTACAATGAGCAGATCTTC,CASSLGGGSYNEQIF
TRBV7-2,.,TRBJ2-1,TRBD2,17,TGTGCCAGCAGCTTAGCGCAGAGCGGGAGCTCCTACAATGAGCAGTTCTTC,CASSLAQSGSSYNEQFF
TRBV7-9,many,TRBJ2-1,.,13,TGTGCCAGCAGCTTACTCGGCGAGGATGAGCAGTTCTTC,CASSLLGEDEQFF
TRBV3-1,few,TRBJ1-2,.,15,TGTGCCAGCAGCCATTGGGACAACACTAACTATGGCTACACCTTC,CASSHWDNTNYGYTF
TRBV3-1,many,TRBJ2-7,.,14,TGTGCCAGCAGCCAAGAGTACGGACTATCCGAGCAGTACTTC,CASSQEYGLSEQYF
TRBV7-6,few,TRBJ2-5,TRBD2,15,TGTGCCAGCAGCTCAGGAGCCGGGGGGCAAGAGACCCAGTACTTC,CASSSGAGGQETQYF
TRBV20-1,few,TRBJ2-5,.,13,TGCAGTGCTAGAGTAACAGGTCGAGAGACCCAGTACTTC,CSARVTGRETQYF
TRBV3-1,many,TRBJ2-5,.,14,TGTGCCAGCAGCCAAGAAGCGTTCCAAGAGACCCAGTACTTC,CASSQEAFQETQYF
TRBV6-1,few,TRBJ1-1,TRBD1,15,TGTGCCAGCAGTGAAGCGGACAGGAGGAACACTGAAGCTTTCTTT,CASSEADRRNTEAFF
TRBV6-5,few,TRBJ2-7,.,13,TGTGCCAGCCGTTCCTGGACCGGCTACGAGCAGTACTTC,CASRSWTGYEQYF
TRBV7-2,.,TRBJ2-1,TRBD2,17,TGTGCCAGCAGCAGAACCCCGGGACTAGCGGGAGTACGTGAGCAGTTCTTC,CASSRTPGLAGVREQFF
TRBV20-1,few,TRBJ2-3,.,14,TGCAGTGCCCCAGTGACCCAGAGAGGAGATACGCAGTATTTT,CSAPVTQRGDTQYF
TRBV28,.,TRBJ1-6,.,16,TGTGCCAGCACCCGCCGCCCCGCAGGGCCTAATTCACCCCTCCACTTT,CASTRRPAGPNSPLHF
TRBV4-2,few,TRBJ1-4,TRBD1,15,TGTGCCAGCAGCCAAGACCGACAGGGGTATGAAAAACTGTTTTTT,CASSQDRQGYEKLFF
TRBV19,.,TRBJ2-6,.,16,TGTGCCAGTAGTATCCCCGGGAACTCTGGGGCCAACGTCCTGACTTTC,CASSIPGNSGANVLTF
TRBV12-3/TRBV12-4,few,TRBJ1-2,.,12,TGTGCCAGCAGTCCCAGCCAGGGAAGCTACACCTTC,CASSPSQGSYTF
TRBV20-1,few,TRBJ2-3,.,14,TGCAGTGCGGGTGCCACCTTGAACACAGATACGCAGTATTTT,CSAGATLNTDTQYF
TRBV20-1,.,TRBJ2-1,.,12,TGCAGTGCTAGAGCCTACTACAATGAGCAGTTCTTC,CSARAYYNEQFF
TRBV7-9,many,TRBJ2-5,TRBD2,15,TGTGCCAGCAGCTGGGGGACTAGCAGCCAAGAGACCCAGTACTTC,CASSWGTSSQETQYF
TRBV5-6,few,TRBJ2-2,TRBD2,17,TGTGCCAGCAGCTTGCAGGTAGCGGGAGGTGGCACCGGGGAGCTGTTTTTT,CASSLQVAGGGTGELFF
TRBV7-8,once,TRBJ2-3,.,15,TGTACCAGCAGCTTAGCTAGGGGAACCACAGATACGCAGTATTTT,CTSSLARGTTDTQYF
TRBV28,.,TRBJ1-5,.,15,TGTGCCAGCAGTTCTCTCGCCGGGAGCAATCAGCCCCAGCATTTT,CASSSLAGSNQPQHF
TRBV6-1,.,TRBJ2-1,.,15,TGTGCCAGCAGAAGAACGGGACTGGCCTACAATGAGCAGTTCTTC,CASRRTGLAYNEQFF
TRBV5-6,few,TRBJ2-1,TRBD2,15,TGTGCCAGCAGCTTTGGGCGGGAGGGAAACAATGAGCAGTTCTTC,CASSFGREGNNEQFF
TRBV20-1,.,TRBJ1-2,.,12,TGCAGTGCTAGTGGGGGCATCTATGGCTACACCTTC,CSASGGIYGYTF
TRBV29-1,many,TRBJ2-7,TRBD1,13,TGCAGCGTTGCCACAGGGGGACCCTACGAGCAGTACTTC,CSVATGGPYEQYF
TRBV20-1,many,TRBJ2-7,TRBD1,15,TGCAGTGCTGGGAGAGGACAGGGGATCGCCTACGAGCAGTACTTC,CSAGRGQGIAYEQYF
TRBV6-5,many,TRBJ2-1,.,14,TGTGCCAGCAGTTACGACTCCTCCTACAATGAGCAGTTCTTC,CASSYDSSYNEQFF
TRBV20-1,.,TRBJ1-2,.,17,TGCAGTGCTAGAGGCTCCTTCCGACAGTCCTTAAACTATGGCTACACCTTC,CSARGSFRQSLNYGYTF
TRBV27,.,TRBJ2-2,.,15,TGTGCCAGCAGTTTATCCTCGACGAACACCGGGGAGCTGTTTTTT,CASSLSSTNTGELFF
TRBV28,few,TRBJ2-7,.,13,TGTGCCAGCAGGTTGCCTCAGGGGAACGAGCAGTACTTC,CASRLPQGNEQYF